The clone carrying this TCR beta chain has at least ten counts. Its antigen remains unknown. TCRdb re-analysed the 5' RACE reads in MiXCR, keeping a single row per CDR3 protein. The sample carries approximately 500,000 distinct CDR3 sequences, roughly an eighth recorded once. The data belong to a study of CD8 T cells in ankylosing spondylitis. Study-wide points: In peripheral blood, disease-linked CD8+ clones occurred at relatively low frequencies. A TCR beta motif made of eight highly homologous variants seemed typical of ankylosing spondylitis blood. The authors reported significant enrichment of disease-linked clones in matched ankylosing spondylitis synovial fluid.

There are 15 residues in the CDR3. V dropped 1 base and J dropped 0 bases, with 8 bases sitting between them. Looked up from germline, CDR1 is SGHNT and CDR2 is YENEEA. The chain employs TRBV11-3 and TRBJ2-3; no clear D gene. Sequenced sample: blood, either unsorted or a sorted T cell fraction (not recorded which). This clonotype was obtained from a male donor with ankylosing spondylitis. As DNA, the CDR3 is TGTGCCAGCAGCTTAGGTCCGGTTAGCACAGATACGCAGTATTTT. The encoded protein is CASSLGPVSTDTQYF.